The text below deals with one T cell receptor beta chain. The PCR made use of 60 Vbeta and 13 Jbeta primers. Generated by immunoSEQ multiplex PCR, the TCRdb table keeps only in-frame clones and is missing some. The sample consists of 65,000 to 80,000 clones, just under 80% of them appearing once. Trimming cost V 7 bases and J 8 bases, with 18 bases left between them. This CDR3 comprises 14 residues. CDR1 is SGHTS and CDR2 is YDEGEE in the germline V gene. This record belongs to a study of cytomegalovirus exposure and HLA in healthy donors. The chain has TRBV5-8 and TRBJ1-4; tentative D call: TRBD1 (5 bases). This clonotype was sampled from a woman in her forties in good health and CMV-seropositive. The sample comprised PBMCs. In DNA form, the CDR3 reads TGTGCCAGCGACGAGACTTGGCAGGGAGAAAAACTGTTTTTT. Translation gives CASDETWQGEKLFF.